This TCR beta chain was profiled in a study of T cell responses to AZD1222 COVID-19 vaccine. CDR1 MNHEY and CDR2 SMNVEV come from the germline V gene (reference sequence). The trim removed 6 bases at V and 8 bases at J, leaving 12 bases unmatched. The CDR3 loop spans 15 amino acids. Concerning this clone itself: The antigen is undetermined.

This table comes from immunoSEQ multiplex PCR, and its TCRdb copy is limited to in-frame clones, with some not included. The table includes 90,000 to 120,000 clones, approximately 90% detected once. Study-wide points: Increased Spike-specific TCR breadth and depth were observed after two AZD1222 doses. Without day 14 samples, only post-peak T cell repertoires were studied. Seropositive status at baseline applied to only five or six AZD1222 recipients. Among vaccine-associated CD4 TCRs, coverage spanned spike, with dominance at 160-218 and 743-854.

V gene TRBV27 combines with J gene TRBJ2-2; 7 bases fit TRBD1. Material: peripheral blood, obtained 28 days after the second AZD1222 dose. The TCR sequence derives from an adult who received the AZD1222 COVID-19 vaccine. The CDR3 sequence: CASRAGTEAPGELFF. The CDR3 DNA reads TGTGCCAGCAGGGCCGGGACAGAAGCCCCTGGGGAGCTGTTTTTT.